The 20 T cell receptor beta chains below come from one sample, sequenced in a study of T cell changes during pregnancy in multiple sclerosis. The table came from immunoSEQ multiplex PCR; TCRdb's copy has only in-frame clones and leaves some out. The sample holds tens of thousands of clones, more than 90% seen once. Sequencing used CD8+ T cells from peripheral blood mononuclear cells, obtained in the first trimester of pregnancy. Source of these receptors: a female donor with multiple sclerosis, enrolled in a pregnancy study.

This clone was recorded at least ten times. As DNA, the CDR3 is TGTGCCAGCACAGGGGACGGCTACACCTTC. As protein: CASTGDGYTF. The chain joins TRBV5-5 to TRBJ1-2, with TRBD1 as a possible D gene (6 bases). The CDR3 loop spans 10 amino acids. The V gene lost 6 bases and the J gene lost 8 bases, with 8 bases spanning the gap. From germline, CDR1 is SGHKS and CDR2 YYEKEE (reference sequence).

The rearrangement joins TRBV27 to TRBJ2-7; 8 bases are shared with TRBD1. V trimming: 0 bases; J trimming: 2 bases; junction bases outside the gene matches: 9. Germline V gene data show CDR1 as MNHEY and CDR2 as SMNVEV (reference sequence). The CDR3 totals 17 residues. The CDR3 nucleotides are TGTGCCAGCAGTTTATCGGGTGATGGACAGGGAGCCTACGAGCAGTACTTC. As protein: CASSLSGDGQGAYEQYF.

The sample holds one count of this clone. The chain combines TRBV9 with TRBJ2-5; 9 positions agree with TRBD1. The CDR3 is 14 amino acids. CDR1 SGDLS and CDR2 YYNGEE come from the germline V gene. V lost 5 bases, J lost 4 bases, and 6 bases stayed unmatched. CDR3 nucleotide sequence: TGTGCCAGCAGTTCAACAGGGGGCAGAGAGACCCAGTACTTC. Protein sequence: CASSSTGGRETQYF.

The chain couples TRBV15 to TRBJ1-5; D is possibly TRBD1 (6 bases). The CDR3 is 14 amino acids. The ends were cut back, 8 bases at V and 2 bases at J, with 13 bases in the middle. Germline CDR1 LNHNV, CDR2 YYDKDF (reference sequence). CDR3 protein: CATDTGPGNQPQHF. CDR3 sequence (DNA): TGTGCCACCGATACAGGGCCTGGCAATCAGCCCCAGCATTTT.

The rearrangement uses TRBV5-6 and TRBJ1-5; tentative D call: TRBD1 (6 bases). The V and J ends lost 8 bases and 6 bases respectively, with 18 bases between them. The CDR3 length is 14 residues. The germline gives CDR1 SGHDT, CDR2 YYEEEE. Here the CDR3 reads CASTVSTGSQPQHF. The DNA for the CDR3 is TGTGCCAGTACCGTTTCTACAGGGAGTCAGCCCCAGCATTTT.

V usage is TRBV19 and J usage is TRBJ2-7; TRBD1 matches at 8 bases. After removal of 3 bases from V and 2 bases from J, the junction contained 6 bases not matched to a gene. CDR3 length equals 15 residues. Germline CDR1 and CDR2: LNHDA and SQIVND (reference sequence). The CDR3 is CASSIGQGPAYEQYF. CDR3 bases: TGTGCCAGTAGTATTGGACAGGGCCCGGCCTACGAGCAGTACTTC. The full variable domain, in which reference TRBV19 and TRBJ2-7 provide the parts outside the CDR3, is DGGITQSPKYLFRKEGQNVTLSCEQNLNHDAMYWYRQDPGQGLRLIYYSQIVNDFQKGDIAEGYSVSREKKESFPLTVTSAQKNPTAFYLCASSIGQGPAYEQYFGPGTRLTVT.

The chain recombines TRBV4-1 with TRBJ1-5; the D is unclear. This CDR3 is 14 amino acids long. Germline CDR1 MGHRA, CDR2 YSYEKL. V gave up 1 base and J gave up 8 bases, with 12 bases separating them. CDR3 nucleotide sequence: TGCGCCAGCAGCCAAGGGCCCAACGTCGAGCCCCAGCATTTT. Protein: CASSQGPNVEPQHF.

The J gene is TRBJ1-3, the V gene TRBV10-3, with a weak D call TRBD1 (5 bases). The V gene's germline CDR1 is ENHRY and CDR2 SYGVKD. V was shortened by 5 bases and J by 9 bases, with 17 bases between the two germline ends. The CDR3 has 14 residues. CDR3 coding DNA: TGTGCCATCAGTCAGGGTGGCCGGGGGGGCACCATATATTTT. This sequence encodes CAISQGGRGGTIYF.

V gene TRBV2 combines with J gene TRBJ2-7, with unresolved D. Deletions cut 10 bases from V and 3 bases from J, with 16 bases between. Germline assignment: CDR1 SNHLY and CDR2 FYNNEI. The CDR3 runs to 13 residues. The CDR3 DNA reads as TGTGCCACCGCCCTCACAGCCATCTACGAGCAGTACTTC. This gives the protein CATALTAIYEQYF.

This chain uses TRBV13 with TRBJ2-7; weak D call: TRBD1 (6 bases). Germline V gene sequence: CDR1 PRHDT, CDR2 FYEKMQ (reference sequence). Trimming pared 4 bases from V and 3 bases from J, leaving 7 bases between. This CDR3 has 12 residues. CDR3 nucleotide sequence: TGTGCCAGCAGCTCGGACAGCTACGAGCAGTACTTC. This codes for CASSSDSYEQYF.

The chain joins TRBV9 to TRBJ2-1; 7 bases fit TRBD1. The CDR3 runs 13 residues. V was pared by 0 bases and J by 9 bases, with 3 bases of the junction left unmatched. Per germline, CDR1 SGDLS and CDR2 YYNGEE. The CDR3 region is CASSVEGAAEQFF. Here the CDR3 DNA reads TGTGCCAGCAGCGTAGAGGGGGCTGCTGAGCAGTTCTTC.

This clone occurred once. The chain joins TRBV2 to TRBJ1-5; no definite D call. V lost 1 base and J 4 bases, leaving 17 bases between the germline ends. The CDR3 has 17 amino acids. Germline CDR1 and CDR2: SNHLY and FYNNEI. The CDR3 DNA is TGTGCCAGCAGTGAAGAAATCTTCGTAGGCGGGAATCAGCCCCAGCATTTT. Amino acid sequence: CASSEEIFVGGNQPQHF.

In its sample, this clone was seen once. The chain links TRBV7-6 to TRBJ1-6; D gene uncertain. Trimming took off 4 bases at V and 5 bases at J, with 9 bases between the two ends. The CDR3 consists of 14 residues. The V gene's germline CDR1 is SGHVS and CDR2 FNYEAQ. The CDR3 DNA reads as TGTGCCAGCAGCTCAGACTTTGATAATTCACCCCTCCACTTT. This encodes CASSSDFDNSPLHF.

The V gene is TRBV29-1, the J gene TRBJ2-2; no firm D call. Germline V gives CDR1 SQVTM, CDR2 ANQGSEA. The CDR3 totals 13 residues. V lost 7 bases and J lost 3, with 12 bases in between. The CDR3 reads CSAPGQYTGELFF. CDR3 DNA sequence: TGCAGCGCTCCTGGGCAGTACACCGGGGAGCTGTTTTTT.

The rearrangement uses TRBV15 and TRBJ1-6; D possibly corresponds to TRBD1 (6 bases). Germline values: CDR1 LNHNV, CDR2 YYDKDF (reference sequence). Trimming took off 1 base at V and 7 bases at J, with 11 bases between the two ends. This CDR3 spans 15 amino acids. CDR3 sequence reads: CATSRVGGGNSPLHF. CDR3 DNA sequence: TGTGCCACCAGCAGAGTTGGGGGGGGCAATTCACCCCTCCACTTT.

This chain joins TRBV11-1 and TRBJ2-3, with TRBD2 as a possible D gene (7 bases). The CDR3 runs 16 residues. V lost 5 bases and J lost 8, with 23 bases in between. Germline V gives CDR1 SGHAT, CDR2 FQDESV (reference sequence). The CDR3 nucleotides read TGTGCCAGCAGCCTTGGACTGTCGGAGGGGGGGCGTACGCAGTATTTT. Protein product: CASSLGLSEGGRTQYF.

Only one count was recorded for this clone. V usage is TRBV29-1 and J usage is TRBJ2-1; D not certain. The CDR3 runs 13 residues. Germline V lookup: CDR1 SQVTM, CDR2 ANQGSEA. V was shortened by 6 bases and J by 3 bases, with 12 bases between the two germline ends. This CDR3 is CSVVSSDYNEQFF. CDR3 nucleotide sequence: TGCAGCGTCGTAAGCTCCGACTACAATGAGCAGTTCTTC.

This clone was recorded once. This chain joins TRBV7-9 and TRBJ1-1; D may be TRBD1 (6 bases). The CDR3 is 14 residues long. Trimming removed 4 bases at V and 3 bases at J, with 12 bases between. Germline V gives CDR1 SEHNR, CDR2 FQNEAQ (reference sequence). CDR3 residues: CASSYGGGHTEAFF. The CDR3 DNA sequence: TGTGCCAGCAGCTACGGGGGGGGCCACACTGAAGCTTTCTTT.

The rearrangement links TRBV7-3 to TRBJ1-2; tentative D call: TRBD1 (5 bases). The CDR3 loop spans 18 amino acids. Germline CDR1 SGHTA, CDR2 FQGTGA. V was cut by 5 bases and J by 5 bases, with 27 bases left in between. CDR3 DNA sequence: TGTGCCAGCAGCCCCACCCCGGGTTCAGGGCTGGGGACTTATGGCTACACCTTC. This encodes CASSPTPGSGLGTYGYTF.

The chain uses TRBV19 and TRBJ2-7; D is perhaps TRBD1 (5 bases). The CDR3 runs 15 residues. Germline CDR1 reads LNHDA; CDR2 reads SQIVND (reference sequence). Trimming left V 3 bases short and J 0 bases short, with 12 bases between. CDR3 nucleotides: TGTGCCAGTAGTATTCAGGGTGGGAACTCCTACGAGCAGTACTTC. It encodes CASSIQGGNSYEQYF.